This TCR beta chain was documented in a study of shared clonotypes between healthy human individuals. This CDR3 spans 15 amino acids. Germline lookup yields CDR1 SGHRS and CDR2 YFSETQ. V was trimmed by 4 bases and J by 5 bases, leaving 18 bases between them. Some clones are missing from TCRdb's copy, which holds only in-frame ones; the method was immunoSEQ multiplex PCR. The sample holds around 600,000 clones; almost 97% are singletons and the top ten take 0.055% to 0.07%. This clone was detected only once. The TCR sequence derives from a woman in her thirties in good health. Sequencing input: naive CD4+ T cells sorted from blood. Noted subset: CD45RA+ positively selected. The chain carries TRBV5-1 and TRBJ2-5; D might be TRBD1 or TRBD2, each matching 6 bases. Here the CDR3 reads CASSPGTRRGETQYF. CDR3 in DNA: TGCGCCAGCAGCCCCGGGACGAGGAGGGGGGAGACCCAGTACTTC.